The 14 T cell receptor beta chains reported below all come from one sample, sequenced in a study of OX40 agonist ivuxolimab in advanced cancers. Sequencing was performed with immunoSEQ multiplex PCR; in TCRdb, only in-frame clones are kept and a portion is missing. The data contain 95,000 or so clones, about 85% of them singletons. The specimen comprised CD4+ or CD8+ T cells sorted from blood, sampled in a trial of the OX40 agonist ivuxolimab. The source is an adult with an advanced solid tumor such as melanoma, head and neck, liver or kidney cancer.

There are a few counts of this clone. The CDR3: CASSLARGRDQPQHF. The CDR3 region has the DNA TGTGCCAGCAGTTTGGCCAGGGGGCGCGATCAGCCCCAGCATTTT. The chain employs TRBV27 and TRBJ1-5, with 8 bases identical to TRBD1. Germline V CDR1 and CDR2: MNHEY, SMNVEV (reference sequence). CDR3 length: 15 residues. The ends lost 3 bases at V and 5 bases at J; junction bases unmatched: 6.

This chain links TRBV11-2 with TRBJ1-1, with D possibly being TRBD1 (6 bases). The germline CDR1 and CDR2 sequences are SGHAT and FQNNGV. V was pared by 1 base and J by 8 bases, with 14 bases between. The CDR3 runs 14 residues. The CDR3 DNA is TGTGCCAGCAGCTTAGCCAGGAGGGGGAGAGAAGCTTTCTTT. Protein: CASSLARRGREAFF.

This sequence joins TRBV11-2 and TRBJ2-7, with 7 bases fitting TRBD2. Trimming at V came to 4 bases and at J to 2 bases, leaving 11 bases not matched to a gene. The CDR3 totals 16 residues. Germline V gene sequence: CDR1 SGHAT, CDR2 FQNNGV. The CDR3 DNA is TGTGCCAGCAGCTCACCACGGGGTAGCGGGCCCTACGAGCAGTACTTC. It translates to CASSSPRGSGPYEQYF. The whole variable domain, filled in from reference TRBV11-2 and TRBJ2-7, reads EAGVAQSPRYKIIEKRQSVAFWCNPISGHATLYWYQQILGQGPKLLIQFQNNGVVDDSQLPKDRFSAERLKGVDSTLKIQPAKLEDSAVYLCASSSPRGSGPYEQYFGPGTRLTVT.

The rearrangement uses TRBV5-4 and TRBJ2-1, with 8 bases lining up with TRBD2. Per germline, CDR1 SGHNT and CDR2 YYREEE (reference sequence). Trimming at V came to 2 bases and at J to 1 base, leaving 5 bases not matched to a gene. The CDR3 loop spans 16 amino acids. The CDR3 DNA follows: TGTGCCAGCAGCTTCGCACTAGCGGTGTCCTACAATGAGCAGTTCTTC. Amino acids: CASSFALAVSYNEQFF.

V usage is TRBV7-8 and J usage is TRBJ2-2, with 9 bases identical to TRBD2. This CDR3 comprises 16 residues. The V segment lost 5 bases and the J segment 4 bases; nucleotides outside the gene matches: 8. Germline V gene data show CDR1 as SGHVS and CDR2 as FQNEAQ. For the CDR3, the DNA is TGTGCCAGCAGCCACCCGGGACTAGCTTTCACCGGGGAGCTGTTTTTT. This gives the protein CASSHPGLAFTGELFF.

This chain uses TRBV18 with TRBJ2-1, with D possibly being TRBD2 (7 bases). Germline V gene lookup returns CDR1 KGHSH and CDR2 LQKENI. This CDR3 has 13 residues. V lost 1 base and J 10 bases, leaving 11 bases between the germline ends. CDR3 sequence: CASSPRGREEQFF. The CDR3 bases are TGTGCCAGCTCACCACGGGGGCGGGAGGAGCAGTTCTTC. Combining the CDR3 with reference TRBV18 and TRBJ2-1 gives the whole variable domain NAGVMQNPRHLVRRRGQEARLRCSPMKGHSHVYWYRQLPEEGLKFMVYLQKENIIDESGMPKERFSAEFPKEGPSILRIQQVVRGDSAAYFCASSPRGREEQFFGPGTRLTVL.

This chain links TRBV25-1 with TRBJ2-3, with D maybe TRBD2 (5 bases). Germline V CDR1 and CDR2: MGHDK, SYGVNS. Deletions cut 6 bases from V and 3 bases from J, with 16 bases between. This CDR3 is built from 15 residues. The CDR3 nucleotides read TGTGCCAGCAGCGCGCCGGGGAGTTTAACAGATACGCAGTATTTT. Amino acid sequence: CASSAPGSLTDTQYF.

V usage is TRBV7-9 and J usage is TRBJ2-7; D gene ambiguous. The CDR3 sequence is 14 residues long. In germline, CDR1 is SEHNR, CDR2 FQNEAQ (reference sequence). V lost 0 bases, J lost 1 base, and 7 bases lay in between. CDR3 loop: CASSLAAWSYEQYF. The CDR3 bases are TGTGCCAGCAGCTTAGCGGCCTGGTCCTACGAGCAGTACTTC.

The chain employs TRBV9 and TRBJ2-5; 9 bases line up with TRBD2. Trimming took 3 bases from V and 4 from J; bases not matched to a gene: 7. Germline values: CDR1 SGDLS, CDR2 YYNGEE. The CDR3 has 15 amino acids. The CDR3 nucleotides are TGTGCCAGCAGCGGTAGCGGGAGTCATGGAGAGACCCAGTACTTC. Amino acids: CASSGSGSHGETQYF.

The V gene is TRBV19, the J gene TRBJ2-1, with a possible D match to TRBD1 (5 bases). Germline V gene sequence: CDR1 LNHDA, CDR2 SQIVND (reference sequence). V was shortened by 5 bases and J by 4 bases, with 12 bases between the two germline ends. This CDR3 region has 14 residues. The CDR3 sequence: CASSGASRYNEQFF. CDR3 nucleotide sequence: TGTGCCAGTAGTGGGGCATCCAGATACAATGAGCAGTTCTTC.

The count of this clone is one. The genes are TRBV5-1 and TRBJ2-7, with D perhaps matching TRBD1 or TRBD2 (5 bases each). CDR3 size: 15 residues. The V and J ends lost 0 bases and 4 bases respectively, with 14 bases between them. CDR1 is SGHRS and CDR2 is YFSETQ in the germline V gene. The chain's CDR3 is CASSLVRGPPYEQYF. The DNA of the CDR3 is TGCGCCAGCAGCTTGGTCCGGGGCCCTCCATACGAGCAGTACTTC.

CDR3 protein: CASSGTSGTTTYEQYF. CDR3 DNA: TGTGCCAGCAGCGGGACTAGCGGGACAACAACCTACGAGCAGTACTTC. This rearrangement joins TRBV5-5 to TRBJ2-7; 13 nucleotides match TRBD2. The J segment lost 2 bases and the V segment lost 4 bases, leaving 6 bases of the junction unmatched. This CDR3 spans 16 amino acids. CDR1 is SGHKS and CDR2 is YYEKEE in the germline V gene (reference sequence).

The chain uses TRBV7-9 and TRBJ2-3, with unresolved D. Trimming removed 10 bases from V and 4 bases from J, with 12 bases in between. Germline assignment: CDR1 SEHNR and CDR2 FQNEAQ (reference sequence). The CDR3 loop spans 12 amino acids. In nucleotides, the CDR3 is TGTGCCACCCCGAGTGGTCCAGATACGCAGTATTTT. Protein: CATPSGPDTQYF.

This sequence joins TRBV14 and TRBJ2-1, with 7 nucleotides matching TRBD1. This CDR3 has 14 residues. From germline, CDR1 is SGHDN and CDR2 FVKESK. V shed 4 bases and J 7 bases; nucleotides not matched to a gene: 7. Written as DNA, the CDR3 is TGTGCCAGCAGCCCCTTGACAGGGCTGAATGAGCAGTTCTTC. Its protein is CASSPLTGLNEQFF.